The 24 T cell receptor beta chains below all came from one sample that was sequenced in a study of intratumoral heterogeneity in liver cancer. Profiling relied on immunoSEQ multiplex PCR, and the TCRdb table lists in-frame clones only, not all of them. Of over 20,000 clones in the sample, around 75% are singletons; the top ten hold about 17%. Sequenced here: tumor-adjacent normal tissue, sampled before any cancer treatment. These receptors originate from a woman in her seventies with hepatocellular carcinoma.

This clone has just one count. This chain connects TRBV28 to TRBJ2-3; 11 bases are a match to TRBD2. Unmatched junction bases numbered 5, after V lost 4 bases and J lost 2 bases. The CDR3 consists of 16 residues. Germline V gene data show CDR1 as MDHEN and CDR2 as SYDVKM. The CDR3 loop is CASSSRLAGNTDTQYF. The CDR3 coding sequence is TGTGCCAGCAGTTCGAGACTAGCGGGAAACACAGATACGCAGTATTTT.

The chain uses TRBV28 and TRBJ2-7; D is undetermined. CDR1 is MDHEN and CDR2 is SYDVKM in the germline V gene. The ends were cut back, 2 bases at V and 1 base at J, with 21 bases in the middle. There are 18 residues in the CDR3. This CDR3 reads CASSLGSQATGYSYEQYF. The CDR3, as DNA: TGTGCCAGCAGTTTAGGGTCACAAGCGACGGGCTATTCCTACGAGCAGTACTTC.

This rearrangement joins TRBV5-1 to TRBJ2-2, with 7 bases fitting TRBD1. This CDR3 region has 15 residues. V dropped 6 bases and J dropped 5; count of bases not matched to a gene: 10. The germline V gene encodes CDR1 SGHRS and CDR2 YFSETQ. The CDR3 region has the DNA TGCGCCAGCAAAAGAATACAACAGGGGACCGGGGAGCTGTTTTTT. Protein: CASKRIQQGTGELFF.

This clone is classed as medium-sized (0.01 to 0.1%). The rearrangement links TRBV6-4 to TRBJ2-3, with TRBD1 as a possible D gene (5 bases). CDR1 is MRHNA, CDR2 SNTAGT, per germline. The CDR3 loop spans 15 amino acids. Trimming left V 0 bases short and J 2 bases short, with 9 bases between. The CDR3 sequence is CASSDSSRDTDTQYF. DNA of the CDR3: TGTGCCAGCAGTGACTCGAGCAGGGACACAGATACGCAGTATTTT.

The J gene is TRBJ2-3, the V gene TRBV5-1; D is ambiguous. The CDR3 sequence is 12 residues long. Deletions cut 0 bases from V and 5 bases from J, with 4 bases between. Germline loops: CDR1 SGHRS, CDR2 YFSETQ. The CDR3 nucleotides are TGCGCCAGCAGCTTGGGACTAGATACGCAGTATTTT. Its protein is CASSLGLDTQYF.

The chain is built from TRBV5-1 and TRBJ2-5, with 10 bases matching TRBD2. Trimming at V came to 4 bases and at J to 4 bases, leaving 13 bases not matched to a gene. The CDR3 sequence is 17 residues long. Germline V lookup: CDR1 SGHRS, CDR2 YFSETQ. In DNA form, the CDR3 reads TGCGCCAGCAGCCCCGGGGTAGCGGGAGGAATAATAGAGACCCAGTACTTC. Its protein is CASSPGVAGGIIETQYF.

This clone was recorded a few times. The CDR3 DNA is TGCGCCAGCAGCTTGGAAGTGACGGTTACCTACGAGCAGTACTTC. It codes for CASSLEVTVTYEQYF. V usage is TRBV5-1 and J usage is TRBJ2-7, with D hard to call. The germline gives CDR1 SGHRS, CDR2 YFSETQ. This CDR3 is 15 amino acids long. Trimming shortened V by 0 bases and J by 2 bases, and 12 bases separated the two germline ends.

In its sample, this clone was seen a few times. V is TRBV6-5 and J is TRBJ1-5, with a tentative D call TRBD1 (5 bases). Trimming removed 6 bases from V and 3 bases from J, with 9 bases in between. Germline loops: CDR1 MNHEY, CDR2 SVGAGI. CDR3 length: 13 residues. The CDR3: CASSGTDNQPQHF. CDR3 sequence (DNA): TGTGCCAGCAGCGGGACGGACAATCAGCCCCAGCATTTT.

J is TRBJ2-3 and V is TRBV9, with D unresolved. V shed 0 bases and J shed 2 bases, with 4 bases lying between them. CDR1 and CDR2 (germline): SGDLS, YYNGEE. This CDR3 has 13 residues. The CDR3 is CASSVATTDTQYF. DNA for the CDR3: TGTGCCAGCAGCGTAGCCACCACAGATACGCAGTATTTT.

This chain uses TRBV10-2 with TRBJ2-7; D is unresolved. Germline CDR1 reads WSHSY; CDR2 reads SAAADI. Trimming shortened V by 10 bases and J by 4 bases, and 17 bases separated the two germline ends. This CDR3 spans 13 amino acids. The CDR3 sequence: CAIGSLGGYEQYF. DNA for the CDR3: TGCGCCATTGGGTCCTTAGGTGGATACGAGCAGTACTTC.

The chain uses TRBV4-1 and TRBJ1-4; D unclear. Deletions cut 0 bases from V and 4 bases from J, with 15 bases between. This CDR3 has 17 amino acids. Germline V gives CDR1 MGHRA, CDR2 YSYEKL. CDR3 DNA: TGCGCCAGCAGCCAAGATTGGACCCGGGCCAATAATGAAAAACTGTTTTTT. Amino acids: CASSQDWTRANNEKLFF.

The chain employs TRBV5-4 and TRBJ2-7, with D perhaps TRBD1 (6 bases). This CDR3 region has 15 residues. Germline V lookup: CDR1 SGHNT, CDR2 YYREEE (reference sequence). V dropped 3 bases and J dropped 2 bases, with 15 bases sitting between them. The CDR3 DNA sequence: TGTGCCAGCAGCTCCGCTCCGGGACATACCTACGAGCAGTACTTC. Residues: CASSSAPGHTYEQYF.

The chain recombines TRBV19 with TRBJ2-5; 9 bases map to TRBD2. CDR3 size: 12 residues. Germline CDR1 and CDR2: LNHDA and SQIVND (reference sequence). Trimming cost V 10 bases and J 5 bases; bases outside gene matches: 5. CDR3 DNA sequence: TGTGCCACGGGACTAGCAGGGGAGACCCAGTACTTC. This gives the protein CATGLAGETQYF.

The chain recombines TRBV4-1 with TRBJ1-6; 7 bases align to TRBD1. The CDR3 extends over 15 amino acids. J gave up 1 base and V 3 bases, and 0 bases lay outside the gene matches. Germline V gene data show CDR1 as MGHRA and CDR2 as YSYEKL. CDR3 region: CASSQDRSYNSPLHF. The DNA of the CDR3 is TGCGCCAGCAGCCAGGACAGGTCCTATAATTCACCCCTCCACTTT.

The chain combines TRBV7-9 with TRBJ2-7, with D possibly TRBD2 on 5 matching bases. With 5 bases removed from V and 7 bases from J, the gap between germline ends came to 18 bases. There are 14 residues in the CDR3. The germline V gene has CDR1 SEHNR and CDR2 FQNEAQ (reference sequence). This CDR3 reads CASSLLQSRGEQYF. The CDR3 coding sequence is TGTGCCAGCAGCCTACTGCAGTCCCGGGGAGAGCAGTACTTC.

This rearrangement joins TRBV5-5 to TRBJ2-5, with D perhaps matching TRBD1 (5 bases). CDR1 and CDR2 from the germline V gene are SGHKS and YYEKEE (reference sequence). The CDR3 has 13 residues. Trimming shortened V by 4 bases and J by 2 bases, and 9 bases separated the two germline ends. CDR3: CASSRTSQETQYF. The CDR3 coding sequence is TGTGCCAGCAGCCGGACATCTCAAGAGACCCAGTACTTC.

This clone was detected once. The rearrangement uses TRBV5-4 and TRBJ1-1; the D gene is possibly TRBD1 (6 bases). The CDR3 has 13 residues. V was clipped by 5 bases and J by 2 bases, with 10 bases between them. The germline gives CDR1 SGHNT, CDR2 YYREEE (reference sequence). The CDR3 DNA reads as TGTGCCAGCAGTTGGGACACCAACACTGAAGCTTTCTTT. Encoded protein: CASSWDTNTEAFF. Together with reference TRBV5-4 and TRBJ1-1, the CDR3 gives the full variable domain: ETGVTQSPTHLIKTRGQQVTLRCSSQSGHNTVSWYQQALGQGPQFIFQYYREEENGRGNFPPRFSGLQFPNYSSELNVNALELDDSALYLCASSWDTNTEAFFGQGTRLTVV.

This sequence joins TRBV12-5 and TRBJ2-7; D not certain. CDR3 length: 12 amino acids. Germline V gene lookup returns CDR1 LGHNT and CDR2 FRNRAP. The CDR3 nucleotides are TGTGCCGAAGTTTGGGGATACTACGAGCAGTACTTC. Translation: CAEVWGYYEQYF.

The chain is built from TRBV9 and TRBJ1-3; maybe TRBD1 (6 bases). The V and J ends lost 1 base and 0 bases respectively, with 11 bases between them. The CDR3 runs to 16 residues. Germline V gene data show CDR1 as SGDLS and CDR2 as YYNGEE. This chain's CDR3 is CASSVWEGDSGNTIYF. CDR3 DNA: TGTGCCAGCAGCGTATGGGAGGGGGACTCTGGAAACACCATATATTTT.

The genes are TRBV5-6 and TRBJ2-7; D unresolved. Germline loops: CDR1 SGHDT, CDR2 YYEEEE. There are 14 residues in the CDR3. V was clipped by 0 bases and J by 1 base, with 8 bases between them. The CDR3, as DNA: TGTGCCAGCAGCTTGGGTGGGCCGTCCTACGAGCAGTACTTC. This sequence encodes CASSLGGPSYEQYF.

There are a few counts of this clone. The J gene is TRBJ1-4, the V gene TRBV19; D is perhaps TRBD1 (5 bases). There are 15 residues in the CDR3. Germline CDR1 LNHDA, CDR2 SQIVND (reference sequence). Trimming removed 3 bases at V and 7 bases at J, with 15 bases between. CDR3 bases: TGTGCCAGTAGTATTGGCGCAGGGTGGGGTGAAAAACTGTTTTTT. Encoded protein: CASSIGAGWGEKLFF.

The sample holds one count of this clone. In DNA, the CDR3 is TGCAGCGTGGACCGAGTACCGGGACAGGGACCCCAAGAGACCCAGTACTTC. Protein product: CSVDRVPGQGPQETQYF. The chain combines TRBV29-1 with TRBJ2-5; 9 bases line up with TRBD1. J lost 1 base, V lost 6 bases, and 15 bases had no gene match. The CDR3 totals 17 residues. Looked up from germline, CDR1 is SQVTM and CDR2 is ANQGSEA.

This clone appeared once. The genes are TRBV7-8 and TRBJ1-5; no clear D gene. The CDR3 runs to 15 residues. Trimming shortened V by 2 bases and J by 5 bases, and 13 bases separated the two germline ends. The germline V gene encodes CDR1 SGHVS and CDR2 FQNEAQ. The CDR3 protein is CASSLLPDPYQPQHF. The CDR3 DNA sequence: TGTGCCAGCAGCTTATTGCCAGACCCTTATCAGCCCCAGCATTTT.

V gene TRBV10-3 combines with J gene TRBJ2-7; D not certain. The CDR3 runs 11 residues. The germline gives CDR1 ENHRY, CDR2 SYGVKD. The V and J ends lost 3 bases and 7 bases respectively, with 7 bases between them. The CDR3 spells CAISDVGEQYF. The CDR3 DNA follows: TGTGCCATCAGTGATGTGGGGGAGCAGTACTTC.